The T cell receptor (beta chain) under discussion was sequenced for a study of cytotoxic CD8 clonotypes in ibrutinib-treated CLL. The V gene's germline CDR1 is SNHLY and CDR2 FYNNEI. The CDR3 has 20 residues. Trimming cost V 4 bases and J 7 bases; bases outside gene matches: 21. The data were produced by immunoSEQ multiplex PCR, yet TCRdb's version contains in-frame clones alone and is incomplete. Found here are some 170,000 clones, more than 70% of them singletons; the top ten hold 3%. The source of this sequence is a human donor with chronic lymphocytic leukemia. J is TRBJ1-4 and V is TRBV2; 10 nucleotides match TRBD1. Material: PBMCs, obtained at disease progression, from a patient treated with ibrutinib. This CDR3 reads CASSVRSAGQGKYRREKLFF. As DNA, the CDR3 is TGTGCCAGCAGTGTCCGATCCGCGGGACAGGGGAAATATAGGCGTGAAAAACTGTTTTTT.